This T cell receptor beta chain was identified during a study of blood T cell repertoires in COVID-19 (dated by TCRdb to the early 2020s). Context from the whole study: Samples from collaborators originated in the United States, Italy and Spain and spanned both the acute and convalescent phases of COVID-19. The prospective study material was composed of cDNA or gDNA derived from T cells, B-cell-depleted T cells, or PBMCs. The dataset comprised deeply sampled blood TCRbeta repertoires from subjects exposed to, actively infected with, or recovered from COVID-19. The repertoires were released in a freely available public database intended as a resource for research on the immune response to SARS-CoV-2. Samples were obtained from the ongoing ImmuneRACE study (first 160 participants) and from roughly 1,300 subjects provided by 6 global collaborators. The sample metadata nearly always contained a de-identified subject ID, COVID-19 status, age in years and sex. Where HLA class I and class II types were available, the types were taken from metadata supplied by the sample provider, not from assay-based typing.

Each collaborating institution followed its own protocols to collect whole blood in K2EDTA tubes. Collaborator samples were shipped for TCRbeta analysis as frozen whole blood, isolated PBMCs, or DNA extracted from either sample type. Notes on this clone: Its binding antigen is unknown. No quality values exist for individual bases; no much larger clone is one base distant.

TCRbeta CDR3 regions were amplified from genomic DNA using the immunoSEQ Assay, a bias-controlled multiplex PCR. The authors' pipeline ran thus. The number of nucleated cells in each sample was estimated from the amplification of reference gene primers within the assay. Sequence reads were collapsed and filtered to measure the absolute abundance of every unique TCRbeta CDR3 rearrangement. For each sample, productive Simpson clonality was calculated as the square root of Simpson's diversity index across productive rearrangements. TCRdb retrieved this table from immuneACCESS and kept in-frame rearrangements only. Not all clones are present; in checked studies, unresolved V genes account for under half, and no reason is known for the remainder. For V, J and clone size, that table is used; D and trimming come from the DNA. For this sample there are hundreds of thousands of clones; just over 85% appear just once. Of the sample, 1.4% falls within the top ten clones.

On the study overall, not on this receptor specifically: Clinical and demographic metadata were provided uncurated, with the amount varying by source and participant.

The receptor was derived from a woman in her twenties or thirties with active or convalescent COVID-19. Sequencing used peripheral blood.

The CDR3 in this case is CASSPTGTGLGYTF. The DNA sequence follows: TGTGCCAGCAGTCCGACAGGGACGGGGTTGGGCTACACCTTC. This receptor chain uses TRBV6-4 and TRBJ1-2, with 7 bases aligning to TRBD1. At the junction V is shortened by 5 bases and J by 8 bases; bases outside the gene matches: 11. Counted from cysteine to phenylalanine, this CDR3 has 14 amino acids. Just the 42-base CDR3 DNA is kept, in frame starting at base 1. Per the germline V gene, MRHNA is the CDR1 and SNTAGT is the CDR2.